These 5 T cell receptor beta chains originate from one sample sequenced in a study of blood T cell repertoires in COVID-19 (dated by TCRdb to the early 2020s). The method was the immunoSEQ multiplex PCR assay. TCRdb provides this immuneACCESS table in a form limited to in-frame rearrangements. Some clones are lacking; in checked studies, under half of them reflect an unresolved V gene, and why the rest are absent is not known. The sample profile shows over 40,000 clones; 90% of them were found once. 5.1% of the sample comes from the top ten. Sequenced sample: peripheral blood. Receptors originate from a man aged 70 or older with acute or convalescent COVID-19.

The chain is built from TRBV19 and TRBJ2-1; D unclear. The CDR3 spans 13 residues. CDR1 and CDR2 from the germline V gene are LNHDA and SQIVND (reference sequence). V gave up 5 bases and J gave up 0 bases, with 5 bases separating them. The CDR3: CASSPSSYNEQFF. The CDR3, as DNA: TGTGCCAGTAGTCCGAGCTCCTACAATGAGCAGTTCTTC.

This chain joins TRBV6-5 and TRBJ1-6; the match to TRBD1 covers 7 bases. The CDR3 is made up of 15 amino acids. The trim removed 6 bases at V and 10 bases at J, leaving 12 bases unmatched. CDR1 and CDR2 (germline): MNHEY, SVGAGI. The CDR3 nucleotides read TGTGCCAGCAGCCCCCAGACAGGGTCTGGGTCACCCCTCCACTTT. As protein: CASSPQTGSGSPLHF.

Regarding this clone: Additional DNA sequences in this sample encode the identical CDR3. The chain has TRBV6-1 and TRBJ1-5; a weak D match, TRBD1 (6 bases). There are 15 residues in the CDR3. V dropped 0 bases and J dropped 7 bases, with 13 bases sitting between them. Looked up from germline, CDR1 is MNHNS and CDR2 is SASEGT. The CDR3 sequence is CASSEAGGGDQPQHF. CDR3 DNA: TGTGCCAGCAGTGAAGCGGGAGGGGGAGACCAGCCCCAGCATTTT.

Only a few counts were recorded for this clone. The chain employs TRBV15 and TRBJ2-7; 8 bases match TRBD2. Germline loops: CDR1 LNHNV, CDR2 YYDKDF (reference sequence). The CDR3 has 11 amino acids. The CDR3 loop reads CVSREGYEQYF. The CDR3 region has the DNA TGTGTCTCACGGGAGGGCTACGAGCAGTACTTC.

CDR3 sequence: CASMNGGPSNTYNEQFF. In DNA form, the CDR3 reads TGTGCCAGCATGAACGGGGGACCGAGCAACACCTACAATGAGCAGTTCTTC. The chain combines TRBV13 with TRBJ2-1; a weak D match, TRBD2 (6 bases). The CDR3 runs 17 residues. Trimming removed 7 bases at V and 2 bases at J, with 21 bases between. The germline V gene encodes CDR1 PRHDT and CDR2 FYEKMQ (reference sequence).